The 4 T cell receptor beta chains reported below all come from one sample, sequenced in a study of blood T cell repertoires in COVID-19. Using immunoSEQ multiplex PCR, the repertoire was profiled, and TCRdb retains in-frame clones only, with some absent. The sample includes about 310,000 clones, approximately 86% of them seen just once. The specimen was PBMCs or T cells enriched from blood (not recorded which). The receptors derive from a woman aged 18-30 years who had recovered from COVID-19.

The chain employs TRBV18 and TRBJ2-1; 10 positions agree with TRBD2. CDR1 and CDR2 from the germline V gene are KGHSH and LQKENI. The V segment lost 6 bases and the J segment 8 bases; nucleotides outside the gene matches: 7. The CDR3 is made up of 14 amino acids. The CDR3 nucleotides are TGTGCCAGCTCGCCCGCTAGCGGGAGAGATGAGCAGTTCTTC. Encoded protein: CASSPASGRDEQFF. Filled out from reference TRBV18 and TRBJ2-1, the complete variable domain reads NAGVMQNPRHLVRRRGQEARLRCSPMKGHSHVYWYRQLPEEGLKFMVYLQKENIIDESGMPKERFSAEFPKEGPSILRIQQVVRGDSAAYFCASSPASGRDEQFFGPGTRLTVL.

This clone was picked up one time. The V and J genes are TRBV19 and TRBJ1-5; unclear D gene. Trimming removed 2 bases at V and 4 bases at J, with 12 bases between. Germline CDR1 reads LNHDA; CDR2 reads SQIVND (reference sequence). This CDR3 has 15 residues. CDR3 sequence (DNA): TGTGCCAGTAGTATATCGTCAGGCCTAAATCAGCCCCAGCATTTT. Translating gives CASSISSGLNQPQHF.

In nucleotides, the CDR3 is TGTGCCAGCAGTTACGTAAGCGGACAGAACTATGGCTACACCTTC. Amino acids: CASSYVSGQNYGYTF. V and J are TRBV6-5 and TRBJ1-2; TRBD1 might be the D (6 bases). The CDR3 covers 15 residues. The V and J ends lost 2 bases and 2 bases respectively, with 12 bases between them. The germline V gene has CDR1 MNHEY and CDR2 SVGAGI.

This clone was found a few times. The genes are TRBV5-1 and TRBJ1-1; D is uncertain. The CDR3 runs 14 residues. The V gene lost 0 bases and the J gene lost 3 bases, with 9 bases spanning the gap. CDR1 is SGHRS, CDR2 YFSETQ, per germline. The CDR3 protein is CASSLGLIYTEAFF. CDR3 nucleotide sequence: TGCGCCAGCAGCTTGGGGCTGATCTACACTGAAGCTTTCTTT.